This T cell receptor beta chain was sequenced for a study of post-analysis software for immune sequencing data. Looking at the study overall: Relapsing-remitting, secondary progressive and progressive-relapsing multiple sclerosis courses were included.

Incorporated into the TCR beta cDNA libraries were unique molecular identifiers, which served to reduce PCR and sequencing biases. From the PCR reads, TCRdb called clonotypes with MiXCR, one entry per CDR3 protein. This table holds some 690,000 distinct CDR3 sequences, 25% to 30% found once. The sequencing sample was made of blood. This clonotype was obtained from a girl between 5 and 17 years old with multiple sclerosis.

For the CDR3, the DNA is TGTGCCAGCAGCTTAGCGGGGCATACCAGGAAAGCTTTCTTT. Translated: CASSLAGHTRKAFF. The chain recombines TRBV7-9 with TRBJ1-1; possibly TRBD1 for D (5 bases). The CDR3 contains 14 residues. Trimming removed 0 bases from V and 9 bases from J, with 14 bases in between. Germline CDR1 is SEHNR and CDR2 is FQNEAQ (reference sequence).